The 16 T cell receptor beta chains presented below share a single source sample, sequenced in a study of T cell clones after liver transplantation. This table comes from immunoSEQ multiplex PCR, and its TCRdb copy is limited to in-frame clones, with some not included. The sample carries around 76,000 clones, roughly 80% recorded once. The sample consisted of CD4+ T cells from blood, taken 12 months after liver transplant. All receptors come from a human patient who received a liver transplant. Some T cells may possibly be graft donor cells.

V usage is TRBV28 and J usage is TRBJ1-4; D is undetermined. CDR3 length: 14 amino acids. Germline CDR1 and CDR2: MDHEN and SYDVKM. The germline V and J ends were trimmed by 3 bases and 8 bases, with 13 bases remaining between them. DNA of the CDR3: TGTGCCAGCAGTTTCTCGGGATTACCCGAAAAACTGTTTTTT. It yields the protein CASSFSGLPEKLFF.

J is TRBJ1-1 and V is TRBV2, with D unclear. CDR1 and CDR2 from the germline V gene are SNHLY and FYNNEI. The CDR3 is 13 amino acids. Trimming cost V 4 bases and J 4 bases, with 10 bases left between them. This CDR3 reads CASSGARATEAFF. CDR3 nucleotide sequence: TGTGCCAGCAGTGGTGCGAGGGCCACTGAAGCTTTCTTT.

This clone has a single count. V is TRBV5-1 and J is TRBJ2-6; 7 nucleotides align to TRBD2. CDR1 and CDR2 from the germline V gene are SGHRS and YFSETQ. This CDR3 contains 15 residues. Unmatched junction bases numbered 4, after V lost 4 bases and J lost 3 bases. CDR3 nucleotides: TGCGCCAGCAGCATGGGAGGGAATGGGGCCAACGTCCTGACTTTC. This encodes CASSMGGNGANVLTF. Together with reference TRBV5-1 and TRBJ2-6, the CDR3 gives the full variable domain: KAGVTQTPRYLIKTRGQQVTLSCSPISGHRSVSWYQQTPGQGLQFLFEYFSETQRNKGNFPGRFSGRQFSNSRSEMNVSTLELGDSALYLCASSMGGNGANVLTFGAGSRLTVL.

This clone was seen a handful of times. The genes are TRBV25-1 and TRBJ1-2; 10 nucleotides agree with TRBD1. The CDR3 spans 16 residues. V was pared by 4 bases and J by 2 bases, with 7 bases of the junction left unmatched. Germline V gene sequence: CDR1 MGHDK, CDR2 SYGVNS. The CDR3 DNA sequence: TGTGCCAGCAGTGCTCCCCGACAGGGGGCGAACTATGGCTACACCTTC. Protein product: CASSAPRQGANYGYTF.

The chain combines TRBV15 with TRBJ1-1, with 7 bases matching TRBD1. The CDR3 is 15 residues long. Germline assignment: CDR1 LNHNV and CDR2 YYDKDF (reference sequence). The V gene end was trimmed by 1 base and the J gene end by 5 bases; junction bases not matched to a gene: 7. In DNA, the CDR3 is TGTGCCACCAGCAGAGCAAAGACAGGGAGAACTGAAGCTTTCTTT. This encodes CATSRAKTGRTEAFF.

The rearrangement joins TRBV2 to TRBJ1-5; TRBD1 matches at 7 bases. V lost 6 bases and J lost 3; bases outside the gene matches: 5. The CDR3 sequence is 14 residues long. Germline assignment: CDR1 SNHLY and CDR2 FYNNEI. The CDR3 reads CASSHDRVNQPQHF. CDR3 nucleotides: TGTGCCAGCAGCCACGACAGGGTCAATCAGCCCCAGCATTTT.

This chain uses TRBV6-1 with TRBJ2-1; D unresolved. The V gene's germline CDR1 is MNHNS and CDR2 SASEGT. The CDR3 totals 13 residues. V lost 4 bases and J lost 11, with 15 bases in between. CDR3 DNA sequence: TGTGCCAGCAGTGTCCCTCGGCAACTACAGCAGTTCTTC. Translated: CASSVPRQLQQFF.

The DNA of the CDR3 is TGTGCCAGCAGATTAGAGACTAGCGGATACACAGATACGCAGTATTTT. Protein product: CASRLETSGYTDTQYF. The gene calls are TRBV28 and TRBJ2-3; 9 bases match TRBD2. CDR3 size: 16 residues. V trimming: 6 bases; J trimming: 2 bases; junction bases outside the gene matches: 9. The germline gives CDR1 MDHEN, CDR2 SYDVKM.

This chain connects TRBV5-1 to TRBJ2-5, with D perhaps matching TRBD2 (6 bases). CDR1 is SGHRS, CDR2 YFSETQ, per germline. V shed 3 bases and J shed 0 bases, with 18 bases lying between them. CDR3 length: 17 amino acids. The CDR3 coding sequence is TGCGCCAGCAGCTCCCCAGGGTCGGGGAGGTACCAAGAGACCCAGTACTTC. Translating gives CASSSPGSGRYQETQYF.

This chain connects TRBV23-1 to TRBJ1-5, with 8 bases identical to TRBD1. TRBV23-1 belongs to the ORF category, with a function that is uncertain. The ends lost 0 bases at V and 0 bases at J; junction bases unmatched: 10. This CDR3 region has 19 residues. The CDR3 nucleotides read TGCGCCAGCAGTCAATCAGTCCAGGGGGCAGGGGATAGCAATCAGCCCCAGCATTTT. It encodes CASSQSVQGAGDSNQPQHF.

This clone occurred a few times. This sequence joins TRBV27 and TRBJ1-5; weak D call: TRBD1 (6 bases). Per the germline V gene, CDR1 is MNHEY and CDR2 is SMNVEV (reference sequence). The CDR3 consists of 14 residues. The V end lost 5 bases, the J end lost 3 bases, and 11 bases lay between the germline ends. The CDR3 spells CASSITGPNQPQHF. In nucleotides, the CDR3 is TGTGCCAGCAGTATAACAGGGCCCAATCAGCCCCAGCATTTT.

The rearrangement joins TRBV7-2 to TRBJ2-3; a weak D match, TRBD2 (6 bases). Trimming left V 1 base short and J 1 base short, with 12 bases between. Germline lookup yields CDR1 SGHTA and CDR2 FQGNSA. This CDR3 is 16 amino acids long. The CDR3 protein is CASSLESSGGTDTQYF. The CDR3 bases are TGTGCCAGCAGCTTAGAGTCCTCGGGGGGCACAGATACGCAGTATTTT.

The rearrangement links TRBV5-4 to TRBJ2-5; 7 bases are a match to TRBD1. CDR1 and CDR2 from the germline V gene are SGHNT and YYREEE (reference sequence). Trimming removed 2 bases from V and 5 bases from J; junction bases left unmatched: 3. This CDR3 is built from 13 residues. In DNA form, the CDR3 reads TGTGCCAGCAGCTTAGGGGGCGGCGAGACCCAGTACTTC. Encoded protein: CASSLGGGETQYF. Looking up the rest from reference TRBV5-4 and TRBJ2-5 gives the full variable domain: ETGVTQSPTHLIKTRGQQVTLRCSSQSGHNTVSWYQQALGQGPQFIFQYYREEENGRGNFPPRFSGLQFPNYSSELNVNALELDDSALYLCASSLGGGETQYFGPGTRLLVL.

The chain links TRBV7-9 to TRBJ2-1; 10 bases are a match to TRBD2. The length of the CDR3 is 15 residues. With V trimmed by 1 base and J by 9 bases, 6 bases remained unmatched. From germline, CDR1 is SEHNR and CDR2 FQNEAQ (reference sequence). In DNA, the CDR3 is TGTGCCAGCAGCTTAGGAAATAGCGGGAGGTCTGAGCAGTTCTTC. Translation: CASSLGNSGRSEQFF.

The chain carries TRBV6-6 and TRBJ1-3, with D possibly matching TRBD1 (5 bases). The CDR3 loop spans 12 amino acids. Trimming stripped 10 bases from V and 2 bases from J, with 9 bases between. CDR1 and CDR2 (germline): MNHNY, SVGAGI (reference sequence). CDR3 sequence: CATQGTGNTIYF. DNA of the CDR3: TGTGCCACCCAGGGAACTGGAAACACCATATATTTT.

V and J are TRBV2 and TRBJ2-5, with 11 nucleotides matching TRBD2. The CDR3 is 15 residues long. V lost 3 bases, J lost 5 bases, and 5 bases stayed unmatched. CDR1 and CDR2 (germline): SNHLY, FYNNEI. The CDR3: CASSDTLAGVETQYF. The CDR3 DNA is TGTGCCAGCAGTGATACACTAGCGGGAGTTGAGACCCAGTACTTC.